The clone carrying this TCR beta chain was seen more than once but under ten times. Its cognate antigen is unknown. The sample is drawn from a study of T cell repertoires in cytomegalovirus infection. About the research overall: Indicated by public TCR beta signatures were CMV infection and matching HLA type.

Each CDR3 protein is one row after TCRdb ran MiXCR on the reads. Of hundreds of thousands of distinct CDR3 sequences listed, about two fifths are singletons. Germline lookup yields CDR1 SGHTA and CDR2 FQGNSA. CDR3 length: 11 residues. The V gene lost 6 bases and the J gene lost 3 bases, with 6 bases spanning the gap. The input for sequencing was cultured PBMCs, taken from culture after CMV antigen stimulation. The rearrangement links TRBV7-2 to TRBJ2-7, with unresolved D. The sequence derives from a human donor in good health (CMV status not recorded). Some clones in this sample may be carry-over from other donors' samples. The CDR3 region has the DNA TGTGCCAGCAGGCTTTTCTACGAGCAGTACTTC. Its protein product is CASRLFYEQYF.